This T cell receptor (beta chain) came from a study of blood T cell repertoires in COVID-19. Looking at the study overall: Spain, Italy and the United States supplied samples that represented acute and convalescent COVID-19.

Authors' methods: The assay estimated nucleated cells by amplifying reference gene primers. Assay used: immunoSEQ multiplex PCR; TCRdb lists only in-frame clones, some missing. Clonal size and the V and J genes are those of that table, whereas D and trimming came from the DNA. Of approximately 180,000 clones listed, 70% to 90% were seen once; the top ten hold roughly 3.5%. V lost 3 bases, J lost 5 bases, and 9 bases lay in between. The CDR3 loop spans 13 amino acids. V usage is TRBV12-3 or TRBV12-4 and J usage is TRBJ2-3, with D perhaps matching TRBD2 (5 bases). The source of this sequence is a man aged 60 to 75 with acute or convalescent COVID-19. What was sequenced was peripheral blood. The CDR3 sequence: CASSFRGIDTQYF. The CDR3 nucleotides are TGTGCCAGCAGTTTTCGGGGAATAGATACGCAGTATTTT.